The rows below give T cell receptor beta chains drawn from one sample of a study of control samples from healthy donors and cancer patients. Here immunoSEQ multiplex PCR was the method, and the copy in TCRdb shows in-frame clones only, minus some. The sample lists some 71,000 clones, roughly 91% occurring once. Sequencing was carried out using PBMCs. All receptors derive from a man between 60 and 75 years old with lung cancer. The CDR3 runs from the conserved cysteine through the conserved F or W. Each record gives: J gene, clone size, D gene, V gene, CDR3 DNA, CDR3 protein. D genes are given only for firm matches. Rows may omit the clone size; those that give it use once, few, many or a size class.

TRBJ2-1 NA NA TRBV6-6 TGTGCCAGCACCACGGGGAGGAACGGGTGGAATGAGCAGTTCTTC CASTTGRNGWNEQFF
TRBJ1-2 NA TRBD1 TRBV7-9 TGTGCCAGCAGCCCATCACAGGGGGCTTATGGCTACACCTTC CASSPSQGAYGYTF
TRBJ2-3 NA TRBD1 TRBV18 TGTGCCAGCTCACCCACAGGGGGCGGAACAGATACGCAGTATTTT CASSPTGGGTDTQYF
TRBJ2-7 NA TRBD2 TRBV5-5 TGTGCCAGCAGCCGGCAGGGGCGGGGGGGCTACGAGCAGTACTTC CASSRQGRGGYEQYF
TRBJ2-1 NA NA TRBV24-1 TGTGCCACCAGTGAAGGGAGCTCCTACAATGAGCAGTTCTTC CATSEGSSYNEQFF
TRBJ1-1 once TRBD1 TRBV9 TGTGCCAGCAGCGAGGGGAAACGGACAGGGCCGAACACTGAAGCTTTCTTT CASSEGKRTGPNTEAFF
TRBJ2-1 NA TRBD2 TRBV3-1/TRBV3-2 TGTGCCAGCAGCCAACCCTGGACTAGCGGGGGGTACAATGAGCAGTTCTTC CASSQPWTSGGYNEQFF
TRBJ2-3 NA TRBD1 TRBV5-1 TGCGCCAGCAGCTTAAATTTCGACAGGGGAGCAGATACGCAGTATTTT CASSLNFDRGADTQYF
TRBJ2-2 NA TRBD1 TRBV5-1 TGCGCCAGCAGTCCGGGACAGAAGAACACCGGGGAGCTGTTTTTT CASSPGQKNTGELFF
TRBJ1-2 NA NA TRBV19 TGTGCCAGTAAACCCGGGTCGCAGGGCTATGGCTACACCTTC CASKPGSQGYGYTF
TRBJ1-1 NA NA TRBV10-3 TGTGCCCTCCGGGAGCGGGAGGGGAGCACTGAAGCTTTCTTT CALREREGSTEAFF
TRBJ2-1 few NA TRBV6-5 TGTGCCAGCAGTTACTCAGGGGTTGGGGTCTACAATGAGCAGTTCTTC CASSYSGVGVYNEQFF
TRBJ1-5 NA TRBD1 TRBV2 TGTGCCAGCAGCGAGGGACAGGTTCTCAATCAGCCCCAGCATTTT CASSEGQVLNQPQHF
TRBJ2-7 many NA TRBV7-9 TGTGCCAGCAGCTTAATAAGCCAGGGCCACGAGCAGTACTTC CASSLISQGHEQYF
TRBJ1-3 NA NA TRBV7-2 TGTGCCAGCAGCTTAATACAGGCCGCCTCTGGAAACACCATATATTTT CASSLIQAASGNTIYF
TRBJ1-1 NA TRBD1 TRBV7-9 TGTGCCAGCAGCTTAACAGGGGAAAAAGCTTTCTTT CASSLTGEKAFF
TRBJ1-5 NA NA TRBV6-5 TGTGCCAGCAGTCTACGGGCCCGCAATCAGCCCCAGCATTTT CASSLRARNQPQHF
TRBJ1-1 NA TRBD1 TRBV3-1/TRBV3-2 TGTGCCAGCAGAGTTACAGGGGTCACTGAAGCTTTCTTT CASRVTGVTEAFF
TRBJ2-5 NA NA TRBV3-1/TRBV3-2 TGTGCCAGCAGCCAAGATCAGCTTCGGGGATCCCAGTACTTC CASSQDQLRGSQYF
TRBJ1-5 NA NA TRBV7-9 TGTGCCAGCAGCTTAGCGGGGGGGGATAGCAATCAGCCCCAGCATTTT CASSLAGGDSNQPQHF
TRBJ2-2 NA NA TRBV19 TGTGCCAGTAGTCTGGGAGCTTACACCGGGGAGCTGTTTTTT CASSLGAYTGELFF
TRBJ2-2 NA TRBD2 TRBV30 TGTGCCTGGAGTCGGGGGGGTTTCACCGGGGAGCTGTTTTTT CAWSRGGFTGELFF
TRBJ2-3 NA NA TRBV7-3 TGTGCCAGCAGCAAATTAGACAAGGACACGCAGTATTTT CASSKLDKDTQYF
TRBJ1-1 many NA TRBV5-6 TGTGCCACTACTTTGGGGTGGAACACTGAAGCTTTCTTT CATTLGWNTEAFF
TRBJ2-2 once TRBD2 TRBV5-1 TGCGCCAGCAGCTCTGACCCGGGGGGGACCGGGGAGCTGTTTTTT CASSSDPGGTGELFF
TRBJ1-2 NA NA TRBV7-9 TGTGCCAGCAGCTTAACTGTTGGCACAGGTACCTATGGCTACACCTTC CASSLTVGTGTYGYTF
TRBJ1-4 NA NA TRBV6-5 TGTGCCAGCAGAGAGCATTCTAATGAAAAACTGTTTTTT CASREHSNEKLFF
TRBJ2-7 NA NA TRBV5-1 TGCGCCAGCAGCTTGGGGATCGGGGGCCCCGGGTACGAGCAGTACTTC CASSLGIGGPGYEQYF
TRBJ2-3 NA NA TRBV6-5 TGTGCCAGCATTCCCTTCGGCACGGATACGCAGTATTTT CASIPFGTDTQYF
TRBJ2-3 NA NA TRBV30 TGTGCCTGGAGTCCGGGGTTTCGGGACACAGATACGCAGTATTTT CAWSPGFRDTDTQYF
TRBJ2-7 NA NA TRBV4-1 TGCGCCAGCAGCCAAGAAGGAGGGACAGACTACGAGCAGTACTTC CASSQEGGTDYEQYF
TRBJ2-7 NA NA TRBV18 TGTGCCAGCTCACTTGGGCTTGAGCAGTACTTC CASSLGLEQYF
TRBJ1-3 NA NA TRBV27 TGTGCCAGCAAGGGGACACCTAGATCTGGAAACACCATATATTTT CASKGTPRSGNTIYF
TRBJ1-3 NA NA TRBV15 TGTGCCACCAGCAGCGGTTCGGTCCACGCCGGAAACACCATATATTTT CATSSGSVHAGNTIYF
TRBJ2-3 NA TRBD1 TRBV5-1 TGCGCCAGCTCACGGGACAGAACCACAGATACGCAGTATTTT CASSRDRTTDTQYF
TRBJ1-5 NA NA TRBV7-3 TGTGCCAGCAGCTTCCAGGGGAATCAGCCCCAGCATTTT CASSFQGNQPQHF
TRBJ2-3 NA TRBD1 TRBV24-1 TGTGCCACCAGTAGGACAGGTAGCACAGATACGCAGTATTTT CATSRTGSTDTQYF
TRBJ1-1 NA NA TRBV7-3 TGTGCCAGCAGCTTCCTTCAGGGTGGCTCTGAAGCTTTCTTT CASSFLQGGSEAFF
TRBJ2-3 few TRBD2 TRBV3-1/TRBV3-2 TGTGCCAGCAGTCGTAGAGGACTAGCGGGGGGGTTCACAGATACGCAGTATTTT CASSRRGLAGGFTDTQYF
TRBJ2-1 NA NA TRBV7-3 TGTGCCAGCAGCCAAAGCCCGAGCTCCTACAATGAGCAGTTCTTC CASSQSPSSYNEQFF
TRBJ2-5 NA NA TRBV7-9 TGTGCCAGCAGCCTAGGGACTTTTGGGACCCAGTACTTC CASSLGTFGTQYF
TRBJ2-2 NA NA TRBV2 TGTGCCAGCAAGACTACGAACACCGGGGAGCTGTTTTTT CASKTTNTGELFF
TRBJ2-1 NA NA TRBV30 TGTGCCGGAACCTGGCTCCCACCCTACAATGAGCAGTTCTTC CAGTWLPPYNEQFF
TRBJ1-1 NA NA TRBV4-1 TGCGCCAGCAGCCAAGATCTCGCCAGGGGAGACACTGAAGCTTTCTTT CASSQDLARGDTEAFF
TRBJ1-6 NA NA TRBV10-3 TGTGCCATCGCAGGCAGCTATAATTCACCCCTCCACTTT CAIAGSYNSPLHF
TRBJ1-4 NA NA TRBV11-2 TGTGCCAGCAGCTTAGCCCTTTCGGCAACTAATGAAAAACTGTTTTTT CASSLALSATNEKLFF
TRBJ2-2 NA NA TRBV6-1 TGTGCCAGCAGTGAGGTGCTAGCCACCGGGGAGCTGTTTTTT CASSEVLATGELFF
TRBJ1-2 NA NA TRBV3-1/TRBV3-2 TGTGCCAGCAGCCAATCCATCAACTATGGCTACACCTTC CASSQSINYGYTF
TRBJ2-7 NA NA TRBV5-4 TGTGCCAGCAGCCCCCCGGGGGCCAGCTCCTACGAGCAGTACTTC CASSPPGASSYEQYF
TRBJ1-1 NA TRBD1 TRBV2 TGTGCCAGCACCCTGACAGGGGCTTCTGGCGAAGCTTTCTTT CASTLTGASGEAFF
TRBJ2-3 NA TRBD2 TRBV24-1 TGTGCCACCAGTGACCCGACTAGCGGGGCCAACACAGATACGCAGTATTTT CATSDPTSGANTDTQYF
TRBJ2-5 NA NA TRBV5-1 TGCGCCAGCAGCACCCGCGGGGTGGGAGAGACCCAGTACTTC CASSTRGVGETQYF
TRBJ2-5 few NA TRBV24-1 TGTGCCACCAGTGACCCAACGGAAGGGGGGCAAGAGACCCAGTACTTC CATSDPTEGGQETQYF
TRBJ1-2 NA TRBD1 TRBV6-5 TGTGCCAGCAGACCCGAGACAGGGGTAAGCGGCTACACCTTC CASRPETGVSGYTF
TRBJ2-1 NA NA TRBV19 TGTGCCAGTAGTGTGACAGTGACCGCCTACAATGAGCAGTTCTTC CASSVTVTAYNEQFF
TRBJ1-4 NA NA TRBV2 TGTGCCAGCAGTGACCCAGGGAGATTATATGGAAAACTGTTTTTT CASSDPGRLYGKLFF
TRBJ2-5 NA TRBD1 TRBV24-1 TGTGCCACCAGTGGAGGACAGGGGGCGCGGGCAGAGACCCAGTACTTC CATSGGQGARAETQYF
TRBJ1-1 once TRBD1 TRBV2 TGTGCCAGCAACCTGGGACAGATGAACACTGAAGCTTTCTTT CASNLGQMNTEAFF
TRBJ2-1 NA TRBD1 TRBV18 TGTGCCAGCTCACCACCAAACAGGGGAAATAACTACAATGAGCAGTTCTTC CASSPPNRGNNYNEQFF